This T cell receptor (beta chain) was captured by sequencing in a study of T cell changes during pregnancy in multiple sclerosis. TCRdb keeps only in-frame clones here, not all; method: immunoSEQ multiplex PCR. The data contain fewer than 80,000 clones, roughly nine tenths of them singletons. The CDR3 has 14 amino acids. Trimming removed 5 bases at V and 8 bases at J, with 13 bases between. Looked up from germline, CDR1 is SGHAT and CDR2 is FQNNGV. The chain has TRBV11-2 and TRBJ1-6, with D perhaps matching TRBD1 (5 bases). The clonotype comes from a female donor in good health, enrolled as a control in a pregnancy study. Sequences were derived from peripheral blood, sampled in the first trimester of pregnancy. CDR3 sequence: CASSPGQGYSPLHF. The CDR3 coding sequence is TGTGCCAGCAGCCCCGGTCAGGGATATTCACCCCTCCACTTT.